Below, 27 T cell receptor beta chains from the same sample are listed, as sequenced in a study of blood T cell repertoires in COVID-19. Clones were read by immunoSEQ multiplex PCR, and TCRdb kept only the in-frame ones, dropping some. The sample yields 220,000 or so clones, approximately 86% seen once. The sample was peripheral blood. The origin of the receptors is a woman aged 50 to 60 with COVID-19, enrolled during active disease.

This chain connects TRBV27 to TRBJ2-1, with TRBD2 identical over 7 bases. V gave up 5 bases and J gave up 3 bases; unmatched junction bases: 4. This CDR3 has 14 amino acids. Per the germline V gene, CDR1 is MNHEY and CDR2 is SMNVEV (reference sequence). Written as DNA, the CDR3 is TGTGCCAGCAGTGTTGGGACTAACTACAATGAGCAGTTCTTC. It yields the protein CASSVGTNYNEQFF.

The rearrangement uses TRBV5-4 and TRBJ1-1, with D perhaps matching TRBD1 (5 bases). The CDR3 runs to 15 residues. The germline gives CDR1 SGHNT, CDR2 YYREEE (reference sequence). V lost 0 bases and J 5 bases, leaving 14 bases between the germline ends. The CDR3, as DNA: TGTGCCAGCAGCTTGGCGGGCAGGGTGGGGACTGAAGCTTTCTTT. Its translation: CASSLAGRVGTEAFF.

This clone has more than one count but fewer than ten. The chain combines TRBV19 with TRBJ1-2, with 8 bases fitting TRBD1. V shed 9 bases and J 3 bases; nucleotides not matched to a gene: 3. Germline loops: CDR1 LNHDA, CDR2 SQIVND (reference sequence). The CDR3 extends over 12 amino acids. CDR3 in amino acids: CASRTGYYGYTF. In DNA form, the CDR3 reads TGTGCCAGCCGGACAGGGTACTATGGCTACACCTTC.

J is TRBJ2-1 and V is TRBV7-6; 11 nucleotides agree with TRBD1. Trimming took 1 base from V and 7 from J; bases not matched to a gene: 6. The CDR3 runs 16 residues. The germline CDR1 and CDR2 sequences are SGHVS and FNYEAQ. CDR3 DNA sequence: TGTGCCAGCAGCTTAGTCTCCGGACAGGGGGCTAATGAGCAGTTCTTC. Encoded protein: CASSLVSGQGANEQFF.

This clone was counted a few times. The V gene is TRBV7-9, the J gene TRBJ1-2; 7 nucleotides agree with TRBD1. Germline CDR1 is SEHNR and CDR2 is FQNEAQ (reference sequence). V dropped 1 base and J dropped 8; count of bases not matched to a gene: 13. This CDR3 spans 16 amino acids. The CDR3: CASSLGLGGRGHGYTF. CDR3 nucleotides: TGTGCCAGCAGCTTAGGGTTAGGGGGCAGGGGTCACGGCTACACCTTC.

This clone is a singleton in its sample. V is TRBV6-5 and J is TRBJ2-1; D perhaps matches TRBD2 (6 bases). The V and J ends lost 5 bases and 4 bases respectively, with 15 bases between them. The CDR3 is 15 amino acids. CDR1 MNHEY and CDR2 SVGAGI come from the germline V gene. The CDR3 sequence is CASSPRLGGYNEQFF. CDR3 DNA sequence: TGTGCCAGCAGTCCACGACTAGGAGGGTACAATGAGCAGTTCTTC.

V is TRBV30 and J is TRBJ1-1; D gene uncertain. The CDR3 contains 12 residues. Germline CDR1 and CDR2: GTSNPN and SVGIG (reference sequence). Deletions cut 2 bases from V and 4 bases from J, with 8 bases between. CDR3 protein: CAWSTGGTEAFF. The CDR3 DNA sequence: TGTGCCTGGAGTACGGGAGGCACTGAAGCTTTCTTT.

This clone was seen only a few times. The rearrangement links TRBV7-9 to TRBJ2-7, with D possibly matching TRBD2 (6 bases). Per the germline V gene, CDR1 is SEHNR and CDR2 is FQNEAQ (reference sequence). V was pared by 3 bases and J by 1 base, with 16 bases between. The CDR3 sequence is 16 residues long. The CDR3 is CASSFGGSGWSYEQYF. In nucleotides, the CDR3 is TGTGCCAGCAGCTTCGGGGGATCAGGGTGGTCCTACGAGCAGTACTTC.

The chain has TRBV14 and TRBJ1-2; 10 nucleotides line up with TRBD1. The germline gives CDR1 SGHDN, CDR2 FVKESK. Trimming cost V 1 base and J 5 bases; bases outside gene matches: 7. The CDR3 totals 16 residues. CDR3 nucleotide sequence: TGTGCCAGCAGCCAAGGTAGCGGACAGGGGGAATATGGCTACACCTTC. This translates into CASSQGSGQGEYGYTF.

The chain links TRBV5-8 to TRBJ1-2, with a weak D call TRBD1 (5 bases). Germline CDR1 is SGHTS and CDR2 is YDEGEE. V was shortened by 0 bases and J by 8 bases, with 11 bases between the two germline ends. This CDR3 region has 13 residues. The CDR3 DNA reads as TGTGCCAGCAGCTTGGCATGGCAGGGAGGCTACACCTTC. This gives the protein CASSLAWQGGYTF. Supplemented by reference TRBV5-8 and TRBJ1-2, the full variable domain reads EAGVTQSPTHLIKTRGQQATLRCSPISGHTSVYWYQQALGLGLQFLLWYDEGEERNRGNFPPRFSGRQFPNYSSELNVNALELEDSALYLCASSLAWQGGYTFGSGTRLTVV.

This clone was recorded only once. V and J are TRBV19 and TRBJ1-1; D remains ambiguous. The CDR3 contains 16 residues. V lost 7 bases and J lost 1, with 19 bases in between. Germline lookup yields CDR1 LNHDA and CDR2 SQIVND (reference sequence). This CDR3 is CASTPRVLAGNTEAFF. CDR3 sequence (DNA): TGTGCCAGTACCCCGCGGGTCTTGGCAGGGAACACTGAAGCTTTCTTT.

The chain links TRBV11-2 to TRBJ2-3; TRBD2 matches at 7 bases. This CDR3 is built from 15 residues. Germline CDR1 reads SGHAT; CDR2 reads FQNNGV. J gave up 1 base and V 5 bases, and 6 bases lay outside the gene matches. CDR3 amino acids: CASSKRGVGTDTQYF. CDR3 DNA sequence: TGTGCCAGCAGCAAACGGGGGGTGGGCACAGATACGCAGTATTTT.

The genes are TRBV4-1 and TRBJ2-1; D not resolved. Germline V gives CDR1 MGHRA, CDR2 YSYEKL. Trimming removed 4 bases at V and 10 bases at J, with 11 bases between. This CDR3 comprises 12 residues. In nucleotides, the CDR3 is TGCGCCAGCAGCCCGACTCTTACCGAGCAGTTCTTC. Translated, it gives CASSPTLTEQFF.

The CDR3 DNA sequence: TGTGCCAGTAGGGGAGGAGGCGGACTCACTGGGTTGGCCACCGGGGAGCTGTTTTTT. Amino acid sequence: CASRGGGGLTGLATGELFF. The chain is built from TRBV19 and TRBJ2-2, with a possible D match to TRBD2 (6 bases). The V gene lost 6 bases and the J gene lost 4 bases, with 27 bases spanning the gap. Per germline, CDR1 LNHDA and CDR2 SQIVND (reference sequence). The CDR3 runs to 19 residues. Looking up the rest from reference TRBV19 and TRBJ2-2 gives the full variable domain: DGGITQSPKYLFRKEGQNVTLSCEQNLNHDAMYWYRQDPGQGLRLIYYSQIVNDFQKGDIAEGYSVSREKKESFPLTVTSAQKNPTAFYLCASRGGGGLTGLATGELFFGEGSRLTVL.

This clone was detected a few times. The V call is TRBV13, the J call TRBJ2-1; D is uncertain. V lost 5 bases and J lost 0, with 11 bases in between. The germline CDR1 and CDR2 sequences are PRHDT and FYEKMQ (reference sequence). The CDR3 is 15 amino acids. CDR3 nucleotide sequence: TGTGCCAGCAGCCCACGACTGGTCTCCTACAATGAGCAGTTCTTC. Its translation: CASSPRLVSYNEQFF.

This sequence joins TRBV12-3 or TRBV12-4 and TRBJ2-7, with TRBD2 matching over 7 bases. The CDR3 contains 12 residues. V lost 5 bases and J lost 4; bases outside the gene matches: 2. The CDR3 DNA follows: TGTGCCAGCAGTAACGGGAGGTACGAGCAGTACTTC. This gives the protein CASSNGRYEQYF.

The chain employs TRBV5-6 and TRBJ1-6; D is undetermined. The germline V gene has CDR1 SGHDT and CDR2 YYEEEE. V lost 3 bases and J lost 7, with 14 bases in between. This CDR3 region has 15 residues. The CDR3 DNA reads TGTGCCAGCAGCTCTAACAGTAGACGGAATTCACCCCTCCACTTT. Protein product: CASSSNSRRNSPLHF.

The CDR3, as DNA: TGTGCCAGCAGACCTACCAGAGGGCTGGGCTACACCTTC. Translated: CASRPTRGLGYTF. The chain has TRBV5-5 and TRBJ1-2; D call uncertain. Germline V CDR1 and CDR2: SGHKS, YYEKEE (reference sequence). Trimming pared 5 bases from V and 8 bases from J, leaving 16 bases between. The CDR3 length is 13 residues.

V is TRBV2 and J is TRBJ1-2; TRBD1 matches 8 bases. The ends lost 6 bases at V and 7 bases at J; junction bases unmatched: 7. Germline V gives CDR1 SNHLY, CDR2 FYNNEI. This CDR3 comprises 13 residues. For the CDR3, the DNA is TGTGCCAGCAGCGACAGGGGTATCCCTGGCTACACCTTC. Its translation is CASSDRGIPGYTF.

This clone was detected only a few times. Without the conserved terminal phenylalanine or tryptophan, this CDR3 likely stems from a read error. The DNA is omitted, as the CDR3 cannot be located on it reliably, and the CDR3 follows TCRdb's listing. This rearrangement joins TRBV10-1 to TRBJ2-7; the D call TRBD2 from the table was never checked on the DNA. The CDR3 spans 11 residues, counting both ends. CDR1 is WNHNN, CDR2 SYGVQD, per germline (reference sequence). CDR3 residues: CASGRGSILWD.

V usage is TRBV5-1 and J usage is TRBJ1-4; D remains ambiguous. This CDR3 region has 15 residues. Trimming removed 2 bases from V and 0 bases from J, with 8 bases in between. The germline V gene has CDR1 SGHRS and CDR2 YFSETQ. The CDR3 reads CASSFEGTTNEKLFF. In nucleotides, the CDR3 is TGCGCCAGCAGCTTCGAGGGCACAACTAATGAAAAACTGTTTTTT. Looking up the rest from reference TRBV5-1 and TRBJ1-4 gives the full variable domain: KAGVTQTPRYLIKTRGQQVTLSCSPISGHRSVSWYQQTPGQGLQFLFEYFSETQRNKGNFPGRFSGRQFSNSRSEMNVSTLELGDSALYLCASSFEGTTNEKLFFGSGTQLSVL.

This clone was recorded a few times. V is TRBV5-1 and J is TRBJ1-3; 7 nucleotides agree with TRBD1. Germline-derived CDR1 and CDR2 are SGHRS and YFSETQ. This CDR3 is 15 amino acids long. J was trimmed by 4 bases and V by 0 bases; bases with no gene match: 4. The CDR3 nucleotides are TGCGCCAGCAGCTTGGGACAGGGAGTAGGAAACACCATATATTTT. Protein product: CASSLGQGVGNTIYF.

This chain links TRBV5-1 with TRBJ2-1; 12 bases are shared with TRBD2. Germline lookup yields CDR1 SGHRS and CDR2 YFSETQ. This CDR3 is 16 amino acids long. The V gene end was trimmed by 6 bases and the J gene end by 8 bases; junction bases not matched to a gene: 12. This CDR3 is CASKERTSGTGDEQFF. The CDR3, as DNA: TGCGCCAGCAAGGAGAGGACTAGCGGGACAGGGGATGAGCAGTTCTTC.

The chain is built from TRBV19 and TRBJ2-5; D may be TRBD2 (6 bases). The CDR3 is 12 amino acids. Germline lookup yields CDR1 LNHDA and CDR2 SQIVND (reference sequence). Trimming removed 9 bases at V and 1 base at J, with 9 bases between. CDR3 sequence: CASGTGQETQYF. CDR3 nucleotide sequence: TGTGCCAGCGGGACTGGCCAAGAGACCCAGTACTTC.

The chain has TRBV7-7 and TRBJ2-5; possible D gene TRBD2, 6 bases. This CDR3 has 14 residues. V was cut by 5 bases and J by 2 bases, with 12 bases left in between. Germline CDR1 is SSHAT and CDR2 is FNYEAQ (reference sequence). CDR3 protein: CASSRGAGQETQYF. Here the CDR3 DNA reads TGTGCCAGCAGCCGCGGGGCGGGACAAGAGACCCAGTACTTC.

The J gene is TRBJ1-2, the V gene TRBV7-9; 7 bases agree with TRBD1. CDR1 is SEHNR and CDR2 is FQNEAQ in the germline V gene (reference sequence). The V gene end was trimmed by 5 bases and the J gene end by 6 bases; junction bases not matched to a gene: 9. The CDR3 extends over 14 amino acids. The CDR3 loop reads CASSPYDRVNGYTF. Here the CDR3 DNA reads TGTGCCAGCAGCCCGTACGACAGGGTGAATGGCTACACCTTC.

The sample holds one count of this clone. The J gene is TRBJ2-7, the V gene TRBV19, with D uncertain. The CDR3 has 14 amino acids. Between the trimmed V and J ends, which lost 3 bases and 5 bases, there was a span of 14 bases. Per the germline V gene, CDR1 is LNHDA and CDR2 is SQIVND (reference sequence). In nucleotides, the CDR3 is TGTGCCAGTAGTATTCAGCATGCGGCCGACGAGCAGTACTTC. Amino acid sequence: CASSIQHAADEQYF.